This T cell receptor (beta chain) was sequenced in a study of blood T cell repertoires in COVID-19. Study at large: COVID-19 samples from acute and convalescent phases originated in the United States, Italy and Spain.

Under the authors' procedure: Estimates of nucleated cell counts were drawn from the amplification of reference gene primers. Only in-frame clones appear in the TCRdb table, and some are missing; sequencing was by immunoSEQ multiplex PCR. V, J and clone size are taken as reported in that table, and D and trimming were inferred from the DNA itself. The data contain roughly 350,000 clones, 87% of them singletons. CDR3 length: 17 amino acids. Trimming took off 0 bases at V and 1 base at J, with 16 bases between the two ends. Germline CDR1 is LNHNV and CDR2 is YYDKDF (reference sequence). While infection was still active, Seattle patients were enrolled and then followed longitudinally.

The clonotype was recovered from a woman in her forties or fifties with COVID-19, enrolled during active disease. The source material was peripheral blood. The chain is built from TRBV15 and TRBJ2-7, with D possibly TRBD1 on 5 matching bases. In DNA form, the CDR3 reads TGTGCCACCAGCAGAGATCGAGAGACAGACAGTTCCTACGAGCAGTACTTC. It is translated as CATSRDRETDSSYEQYF.